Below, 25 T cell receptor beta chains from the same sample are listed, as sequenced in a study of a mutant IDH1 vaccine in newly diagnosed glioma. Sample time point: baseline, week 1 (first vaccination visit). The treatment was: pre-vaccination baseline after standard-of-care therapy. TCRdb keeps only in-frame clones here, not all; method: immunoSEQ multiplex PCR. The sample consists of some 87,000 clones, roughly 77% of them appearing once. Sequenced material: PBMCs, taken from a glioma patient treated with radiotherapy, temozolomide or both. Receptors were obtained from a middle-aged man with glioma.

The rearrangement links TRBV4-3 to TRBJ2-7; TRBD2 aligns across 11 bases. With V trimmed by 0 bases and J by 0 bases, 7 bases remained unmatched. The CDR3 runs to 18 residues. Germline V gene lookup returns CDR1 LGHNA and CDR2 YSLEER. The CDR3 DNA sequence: TGCGCCAGCAGCCAAGAGGTAGCGGGGGGGTCTTACTCCTACGAGCAGTACTTC. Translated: CASSQEVAGGSYSYEQYF.

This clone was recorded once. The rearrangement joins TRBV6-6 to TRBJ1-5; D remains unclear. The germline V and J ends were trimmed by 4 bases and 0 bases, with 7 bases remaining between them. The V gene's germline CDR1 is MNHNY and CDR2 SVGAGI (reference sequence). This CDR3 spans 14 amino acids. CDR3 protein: CASSLDGSNQPQHF. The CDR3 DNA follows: TGTGCCAGCAGTTTGGACGGTAGCAATCAGCCCCAGCATTTT.

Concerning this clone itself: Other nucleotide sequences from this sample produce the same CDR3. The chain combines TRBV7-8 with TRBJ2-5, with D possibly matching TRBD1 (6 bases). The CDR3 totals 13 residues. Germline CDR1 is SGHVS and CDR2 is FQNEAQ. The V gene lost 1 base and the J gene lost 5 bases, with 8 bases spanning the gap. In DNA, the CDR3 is TGTGCCAGCAGCTTAGATAGGGGGGAGACCCAGTACTTC. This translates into CASSLDRGETQYF. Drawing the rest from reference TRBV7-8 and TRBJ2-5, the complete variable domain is GAGVSQSPRYKVAKRGQDVALRCDPISGHVSLFWYQQALGQGPEFLTYFQNEAQLDKSGLPSDRFFAERPEGSVSTLKIQRTQQEDSAVYLCASSLDRGETQYFGPGTRLLVL.

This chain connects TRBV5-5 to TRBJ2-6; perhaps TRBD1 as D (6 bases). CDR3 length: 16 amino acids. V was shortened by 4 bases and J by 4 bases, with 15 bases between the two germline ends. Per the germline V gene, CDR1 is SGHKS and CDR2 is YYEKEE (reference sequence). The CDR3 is CASSKGPGTGANVLTF. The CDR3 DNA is TGTGCCAGCAGCAAGGGACCCGGGACAGGGGCCAACGTCCTGACTTTC. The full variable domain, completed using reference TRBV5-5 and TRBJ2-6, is DAGVTQSPTHLIKTRGQQVTLRCSPISGHKSVSWYQQVLGQGPQFIFQYYEKEERGRGNFPDRFSARQFPNYSSELNVNALLLGDSALYLCASSKGPGTGANVLTFGAGSRLTVL.

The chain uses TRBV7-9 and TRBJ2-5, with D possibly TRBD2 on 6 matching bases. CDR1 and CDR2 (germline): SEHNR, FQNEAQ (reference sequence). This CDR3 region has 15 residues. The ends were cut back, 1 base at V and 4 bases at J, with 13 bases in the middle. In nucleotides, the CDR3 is TGTGCCAGCAGCTTAGAGGACTATGTCGGAGAGACCCAGTACTTC. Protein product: CASSLEDYVGETQYF.

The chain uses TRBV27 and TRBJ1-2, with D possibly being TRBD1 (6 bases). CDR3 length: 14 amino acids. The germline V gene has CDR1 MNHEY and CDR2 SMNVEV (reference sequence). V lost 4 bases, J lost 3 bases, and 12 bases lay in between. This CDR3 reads CASSSGTGYYGYTF. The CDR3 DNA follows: TGTGCCAGCAGTTCCGGAACAGGGTACTATGGCTACACCTTC.

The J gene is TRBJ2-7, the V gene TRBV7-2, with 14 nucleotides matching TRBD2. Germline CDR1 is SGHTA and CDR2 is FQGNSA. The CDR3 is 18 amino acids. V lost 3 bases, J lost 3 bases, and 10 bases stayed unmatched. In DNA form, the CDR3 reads TGTGCCAGCAGCTTTCTCATACCGGGACTAGCGGGAGACTACGAGCAGTACTTC. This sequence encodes CASSFLIPGLAGDYEQYF.

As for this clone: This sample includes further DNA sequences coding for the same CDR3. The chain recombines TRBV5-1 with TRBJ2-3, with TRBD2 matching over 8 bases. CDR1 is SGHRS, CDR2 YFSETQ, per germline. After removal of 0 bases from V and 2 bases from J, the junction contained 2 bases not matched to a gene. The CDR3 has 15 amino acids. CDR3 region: CASSLAGGPTDTQYF. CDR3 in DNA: TGCGCCAGCAGCTTGGCGGGAGGGCCCACAGATACGCAGTATTTT.

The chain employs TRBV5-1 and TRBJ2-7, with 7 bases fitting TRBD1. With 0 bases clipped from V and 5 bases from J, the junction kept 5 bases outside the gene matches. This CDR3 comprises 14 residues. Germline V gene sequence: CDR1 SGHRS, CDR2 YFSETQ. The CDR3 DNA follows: TGCGCCAGCAGCTTGGCACAGGGGACCAACGAGCAGTACTTC. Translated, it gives CASSLAQGTNEQYF. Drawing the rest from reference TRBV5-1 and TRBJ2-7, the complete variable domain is KAGVTQTPRYLIKTRGQQVTLSCSPISGHRSVSWYQQTPGQGLQFLFEYFSETQRNKGNFPGRFSGRQFSNSRSEMNVSTLELGDSALYLCASSLAQGTNEQYFGPGTRLTVT.

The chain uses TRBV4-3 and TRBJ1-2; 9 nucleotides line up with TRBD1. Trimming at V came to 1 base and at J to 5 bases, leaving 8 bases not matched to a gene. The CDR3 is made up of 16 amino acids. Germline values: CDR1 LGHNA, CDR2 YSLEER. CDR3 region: CASSQGFGTGPYGYTF. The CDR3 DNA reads TGCGCCAGCAGCCAAGGTTTTGGGACAGGGCCTTATGGCTACACCTTC.

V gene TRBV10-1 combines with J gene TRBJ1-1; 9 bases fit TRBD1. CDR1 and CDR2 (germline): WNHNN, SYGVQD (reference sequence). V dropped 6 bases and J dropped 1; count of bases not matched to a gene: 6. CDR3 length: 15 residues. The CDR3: CASSPMTGGNTEAFF. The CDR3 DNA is TGCGCCAGCAGCCCCATGACAGGGGGGAACACTGAAGCTTTCTTT.

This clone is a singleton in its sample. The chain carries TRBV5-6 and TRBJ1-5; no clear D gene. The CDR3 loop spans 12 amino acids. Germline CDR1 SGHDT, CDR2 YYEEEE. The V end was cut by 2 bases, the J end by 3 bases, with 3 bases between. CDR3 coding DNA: TGTGCCAGCAGCTTCCCCAATCAGCCCCAGCATTTT. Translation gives CASSFPNQPQHF.

CDR3 sequence reads: CAWSVPRGRVNSPLHF. In DNA form, the CDR3 reads TGTGCCTGGAGTGTACCGAGGGGCAGAGTTAATTCACCCCTCCACTTT. This chain connects TRBV30 to TRBJ1-6, with D perhaps matching TRBD1 (5 bases). V lost 0 bases, J lost 6 bases, and 15 bases lay in between. CDR3 length equals 16 residues. The germline V gene has CDR1 GTSNPN and CDR2 SVGIG (reference sequence).

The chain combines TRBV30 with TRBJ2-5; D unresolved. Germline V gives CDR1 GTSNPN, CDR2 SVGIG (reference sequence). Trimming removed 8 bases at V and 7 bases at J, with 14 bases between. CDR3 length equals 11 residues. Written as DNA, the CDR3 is TGTGCCAGAGCGACGGAAGGGACCCAGTACTTC. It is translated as CARATEGTQYF.

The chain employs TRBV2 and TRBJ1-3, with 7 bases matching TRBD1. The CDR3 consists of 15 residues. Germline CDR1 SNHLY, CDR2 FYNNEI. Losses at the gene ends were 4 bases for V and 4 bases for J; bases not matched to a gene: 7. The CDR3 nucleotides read TGTGCCAGCAGTGGACAGGGAGCTAGAGGAAACACCATATATTTT. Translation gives CASSGQGARGNTIYF.

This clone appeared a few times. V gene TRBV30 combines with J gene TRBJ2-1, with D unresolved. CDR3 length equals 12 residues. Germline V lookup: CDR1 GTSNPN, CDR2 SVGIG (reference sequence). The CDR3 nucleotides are TGTGCGCAAAGCCGCTCCTACAATGAGCAGTTCTTC. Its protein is CAQSRSYNEQFF. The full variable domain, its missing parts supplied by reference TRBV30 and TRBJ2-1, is SQTIHQWPATLVQPVGSPLSLECTVEGTSNPNLYWYRQAAGRGLQLLFYSVGIGQISSEVPQNLSASRPQDRQFILSSKKLLLSDSGFYLCAQSRSYNEQFFGPGTRLTVL.

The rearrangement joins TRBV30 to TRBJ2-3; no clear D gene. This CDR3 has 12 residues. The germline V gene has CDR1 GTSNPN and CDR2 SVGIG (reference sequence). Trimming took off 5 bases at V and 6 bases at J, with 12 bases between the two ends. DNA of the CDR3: TGTGCCTGGGGCCATCTTGGGGATACGCAGTATTTT. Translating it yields CAWGHLGDTQYF.

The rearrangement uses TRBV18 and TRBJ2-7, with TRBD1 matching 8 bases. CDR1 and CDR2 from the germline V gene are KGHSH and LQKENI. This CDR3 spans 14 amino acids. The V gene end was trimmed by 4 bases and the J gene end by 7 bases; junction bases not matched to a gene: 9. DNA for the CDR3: TGTGCCAGCTCACATCCAAGACAGGGGTGGGAGCAGTACTTC. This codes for CASSHPRQGWEQYF.

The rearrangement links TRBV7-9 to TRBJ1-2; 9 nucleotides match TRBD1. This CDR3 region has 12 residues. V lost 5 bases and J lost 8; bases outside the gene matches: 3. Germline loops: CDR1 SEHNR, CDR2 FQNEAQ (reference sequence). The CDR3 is CASSRTGVGYTF. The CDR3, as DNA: TGTGCCAGCAGCCGGACAGGGGTAGGCTACACCTTC.

CDR3 amino acids: CASREWTGELFF. The DNA of the CDR3 is TGTGCCAGCAGAGAGTGGACCGGGGAGCTGTTTTTT. The genes are TRBV7-9 and TRBJ2-2; no firm D call. With 6 bases removed from V and 5 bases from J, the gap between germline ends came to 7 bases. Per the germline V gene, CDR1 is SEHNR and CDR2 is FQNEAQ (reference sequence). The CDR3 runs 12 residues.

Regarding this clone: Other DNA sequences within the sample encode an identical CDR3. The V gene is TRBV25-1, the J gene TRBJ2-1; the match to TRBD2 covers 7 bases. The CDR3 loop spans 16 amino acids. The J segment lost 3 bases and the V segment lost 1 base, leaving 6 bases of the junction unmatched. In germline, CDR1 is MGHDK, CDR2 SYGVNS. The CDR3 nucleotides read TGTGCCAGCAGTGAATTCGGCGGGAGAGGCTACAATGAGCAGTTCTTC. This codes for CASSEFGGRGYNEQFF.

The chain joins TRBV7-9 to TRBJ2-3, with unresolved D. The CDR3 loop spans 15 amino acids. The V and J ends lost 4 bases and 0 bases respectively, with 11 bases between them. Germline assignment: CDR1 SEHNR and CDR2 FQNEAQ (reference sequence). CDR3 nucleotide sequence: TGTGCCAGCAGCTCCCCTAACCCTAGCACAGATACGCAGTATTTT. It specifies CASSSPNPSTDTQYF.

The CDR3 loop reads CASSLVGLDEQFF. The CDR3 nucleotides are TGCGCCAGCAGCTTGGTCGGGCTGGATGAGCAGTTCTTC. The chain has TRBV5-1 and TRBJ2-1; unclear D gene. The V gene's germline CDR1 is SGHRS and CDR2 YFSETQ. V was shortened by 0 bases and J by 8 bases, with 9 bases between the two germline ends. The length of the CDR3 is 13 residues. The full variable domain, its missing parts supplied by reference TRBV5-1 and TRBJ2-1, is KAGVTQTPRYLIKTRGQQVTLSCSPISGHRSVSWYQQTPGQGLQFLFEYFSETQRNKGNFPGRFSGRQFSNSRSEMNVSTLELGDSALYLCASSLVGLDEQFFGPGTRLTVL.

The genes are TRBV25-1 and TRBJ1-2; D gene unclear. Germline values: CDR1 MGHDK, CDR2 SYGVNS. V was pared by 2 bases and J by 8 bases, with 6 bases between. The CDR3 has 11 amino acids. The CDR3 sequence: CASSELEGYTF. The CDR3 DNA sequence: TGTGCCAGCAGTGAACTGGAGGGCTACACCTTC.

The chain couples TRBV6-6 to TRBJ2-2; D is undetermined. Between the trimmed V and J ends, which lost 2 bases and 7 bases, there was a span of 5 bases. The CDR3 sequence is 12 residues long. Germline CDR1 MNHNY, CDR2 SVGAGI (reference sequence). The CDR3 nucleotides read TGTGCCAGCAGTTACCCACTCGGGGAGCTGTTTTTT. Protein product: CASSYPLGELFF.